The 13 T cell receptor beta chains below come from one sample, sequenced in a study of T-cell reconstitution after alpha-beta-depleted transplantation in children. This sample's TCRbeta library carried unique molecular identifier barcodes. TCRdb re-analysed the PCR reads in MiXCR, keeping a single row per CDR3 protein. The table lists about 870,000 distinct CDR3 sequences, approximately 15% of them singletons. The sample consisted of PBMCs, mostly from graft donor cells, taken 360 days after TCRalphabeta/CD19-depleted stem cell transplant. These receptors came from a male patient younger than 18 who had a stem cell transplant for acute lymphoblastic leukemia, so the T cells may come from the graft donor.

This clonotype was counted only a few times. V and J are TRBV10-3 and TRBJ2-2, with D hard to call. The length of the CDR3 is 12 residues. Germline values: CDR1 ENHRY, CDR2 SYGVKD. V dropped 10 bases and J dropped 8 bases, with 14 bases sitting between them. For the CDR3, the DNA is TGTGCCACCATACACTTCGCGGGGGAGCTGTTTTTT. This codes for CATIHFAGELFF.

This clonotype was counted between two and nine times. The chain couples TRBV5-1 to TRBJ2-3; 14 bases match TRBD2. CDR3 length equals 18 residues. Germline V gene sequence: CDR1 SGHRS, CDR2 YFSETQ. Germline trimming cut 4 bases from V and 12 bases from J; bases unmatched to any gene: 19. The CDR3 spells CASSPRTSGGTNYEGQYF. The CDR3 DNA is TGCGCCAGCAGCCCGCGGACTAGCGGGGGGACGAACTACGAGGGTCAGTATTTT.

This clonotype has a handful of counts. This sequence joins TRBV27 and TRBJ2-7, with D unresolved. The CDR3 runs to 16 residues. Germline loops: CDR1 MNHEY, CDR2 SMNVEV (reference sequence). The V end was cut by 0 bases, the J end by 1 base, with 13 bases between. CDR3 in DNA: TGTGCCAGCAGTTTATCTAGCCTCAACCCTTCCTACGAGCAGTACTTC. It encodes CASSLSSLNPSYEQYF.

The CDR3 nucleotides read TGCGCCAGCAGCTTGTCGACGGGAGACGGAGAGACCCAGTACTTC. It specifies CASSLSTGDGETQYF. V is TRBV5-1 and J is TRBJ2-5; TRBD2 might be the D (6 bases). The CDR3 sequence is 15 residues long. The V gene lost 1 base and the J gene lost 4 bases, with 14 bases spanning the gap. Per the germline V gene, CDR1 is SGHRS and CDR2 is YFSETQ.

This clonotype was recorded a few times. The rearrangement joins TRBV3-1 to TRBJ2-7; the D is unclear. Per the germline V gene, CDR1 is LGHDT and CDR2 is YNNKEL (reference sequence). V lost 2 bases and J lost 2, with 10 bases in between. This CDR3 is built from 14 residues. This chain's CDR3 is CASSQSIRPYEQYF. DNA of the CDR3: TGTGCCAGCAGCCAATCGATCAGGCCCTACGAGCAGTACTTC.

This chain uses TRBV6-5 with TRBJ2-3; no clear D gene. Germline values: CDR1 MNHEY, CDR2 SVGAGI. This CDR3 spans 17 amino acids. Trimming removed 0 bases at V and 2 bases at J, with 15 bases between. CDR3: CASSYSRWRSATDTQYF. CDR3 bases: TGTGCCAGCAGTTACTCCCGCTGGCGGAGTGCCACAGATACGCAGTATTTT.

This clonotype was recorded many times. The chain has TRBV12-3 or TRBV12-4 and TRBJ1-6, with D possibly being TRBD1 (5 bases). The CDR3 runs 14 residues. V dropped 1 base and J dropped 6 bases, with 7 bases sitting between them. The DNA for the CDR3 is TGTGCCAGCAGTTTAGGGGGACCTAATTCACCCCTCCACTTT. This encodes CASSLGGPNSPLHF.

This rearrangement joins TRBV6-5 to TRBJ2-7; TRBD1 is a possible D gene (7 bases). This CDR3 has 15 residues. Germline V lookup: CDR1 MNHEY, CDR2 SVGAGI. Deletions cut 2 bases from V and 6 bases from J, with 17 bases between. CDR3 in DNA: TGTGCCAGCAGTTACGCTATACAGGGGAGGCGCGAGCAGTACTTC. Residues: CASSYAIQGRREQYF.

This clonotype was counted ten times or more. The V call is TRBV12-3 or TRBV12-4, the J call TRBJ1-5; possible D gene TRBD1, 5 bases. The CDR3 runs to 14 residues. Between the trimmed V and J ends, which lost 3 bases and 4 bases, there was a span of 10 bases. This CDR3 reads CASSFIGGNQPQHF. CDR3 coding DNA: TGTGCCAGCAGTTTTATCGGGGGAAATCAGCCCCAGCATTTT.

The chain uses TRBV7-3 and TRBJ2-4, with 7 bases lining up with TRBD1. Germline V gene sequence: CDR1 SGHTA, CDR2 FQGTGA. With V trimmed by 2 bases and J by 1 base, 5 bases remained unmatched. The CDR3 loop spans 16 amino acids. CDR3 residues: CASSLRQGEAKNIQYF. Here the CDR3 DNA reads TGTGCCAGCAGCTTACGTCAGGGGGAGGCCAAAAACATTCAGTACTTC.

This clonotype has more than one count but fewer than ten. The DNA for the CDR3 is TGTGCCAGCAGTGCAGGCGTCCCCTTTACTACCAACTATGGCTACACCTTC. This encodes CASSAGVPFTTNYGYTF. The chain recombines TRBV12-3 or TRBV12-4 with TRBJ1-2; D is ambiguous. The CDR3 is 17 residues long. The V end lost 5 bases, the J end lost 2 bases, and 21 bases lay between the germline ends.

This chain links TRBV24-1 with TRBJ2-1; 7 nucleotides line up with TRBD2. The J segment lost 6 bases and the V segment lost 4 bases, leaving 8 bases of the junction unmatched. The V gene's germline CDR1 is KGHDR and CDR2 SFDVKD. This CDR3 spans 15 amino acids. CDR3 protein: CATSESGTTSNEQFF. The CDR3 DNA reads as TGTGCCACCAGTGAATCCGGGACTACCTCCAATGAGCAGTTCTTC.

This clonotype was seen many times. The chain is built from TRBV15 and TRBJ2-2, with D hard to call. CDR1 is LNHNV and CDR2 is YYDKDF in the germline V gene (reference sequence). V dropped 8 bases and J dropped 2 bases, with 12 bases sitting between them. The CDR3 loop spans 14 amino acids. The CDR3 nucleotides are TGTGCCACCCTTGATGCAGTTAACACCGGGGAGCTGTTTTTT. Its translation is CATLDAVNTGELFF.